This T cell receptor beta chain emerged from a study of blood T cell repertoires in COVID-19. The germline V and J ends were trimmed by 4 bases and 0 bases, with 10 bases remaining between them. Germline CDR1 and CDR2: ENHRY and SYGVKD. This CDR3 contains 15 residues. Sequencing was performed with immunoSEQ multiplex PCR; in TCRdb, only in-frame clones are kept and a portion is missing. The data contain over 250,000 clones, about 90% of them singletons. The chain joins TRBV10-3 to TRBJ1-3; D unclear. The specimen was peripheral blood. This TCR was sampled from a woman in her forties or fifties with acute or convalescent COVID-19. CDR3 DNA: TGTGCCATCAGTGTAGCAGCACCCTCTGGAAACACCATATATTTT. Protein product: CAISVAAPSGNTIYF.